This passage covers 31 T cell receptor beta chains from one sample sequenced in a study of blood T cell repertoires in COVID-19. TCRdb's copy holds only in-frame clones and misses some; the assay was immunoSEQ multiplex PCR. The repertoire has more than 200,000 clones, about 85% of them found once; the top ten carry about 11%. Material for sequencing was peripheral blood. The receptors were gathered from a woman of 80 years or more with COVID-19, enrolled during active disease.

The rearrangement uses TRBV7-2 and TRBJ2-1; TRBD1 matches at 8 bases. V was clipped by 5 bases and J by 8 bases; unmatched bases: 17. Germline V gives CDR1 SGHTA, CDR2 FQGNSA. The CDR3 extends over 17 amino acids. This CDR3 is CASSDGQGKGPLDEQFF. In DNA form, the CDR3 reads TGTGCCAGCAGCGACGGACAGGGAAAGGGCCCCTTGGATGAGCAGTTCTTC. Filled out from reference TRBV7-2 and TRBJ2-1, the complete variable domain reads GAGVSQSPSNKVTEKGKDVELRCDPISGHTALYWYRQSLGQGLEFLIYFQGNSAPDKSGLPSDRFSAERTGGSVSTLTIQRTQQEDSAVYLCASSDGQGKGPLDEQFFGPGTRLTVL.

The V and J genes are TRBV7-2 and TRBJ1-5; no clear D gene. This CDR3 has 13 amino acids. V lost 0 bases to trimming and J lost 16 bases, with 16 bases between them. The V gene's germline CDR1 is SGHTA and CDR2 FQGNSA. CDR3 sequence (DNA): TGTGCCAGCAGCTTAGCGCTAGGCAGACCCTTACATTTT. Amino acid sequence: CASSLALGRPLHF.

This chain connects TRBV5-1 to TRBJ1-2, with no clear D. V shed 2 bases and J shed 0 bases, with 8 bases lying between them. The CDR3 is made up of 14 amino acids. Per the germline V gene, CDR1 is SGHRS and CDR2 is YFSETQ. CDR3 in amino acids: CASSLTFANYGYTF. For the CDR3, the DNA is TGCGCCAGCAGCTTAACATTCGCTAACTATGGCTACACCTTC.

Written as DNA, the CDR3 is TGTGCCACCGCCTATGAGGGAAACTATGGCTACACCTTC. This translates into CATAYEGNYGYTF. The chain joins TRBV10-3 to TRBJ1-2, with D unclear. CDR1 and CDR2 (germline): ENHRY, SYGVKD. Trimming shortened V by 10 bases and J by 2 bases, and 14 bases separated the two germline ends. The CDR3 has 13 residues.

The rearrangement joins TRBV18 to TRBJ2-6; TRBD1 is a possible D gene (5 bases). The CDR3 spans 15 residues. The V gene's germline CDR1 is KGHSH and CDR2 LQKENI. V lost 6 bases to trimming and J lost 2 bases, with 11 bases between them. The CDR3 spells CASSSAGPGANVLTF. CDR3 nucleotide sequence: TGTGCCAGCTCCTCAGCAGGGCCTGGGGCCAACGTCCTGACTTTC.

The rearrangement uses TRBV2 and TRBJ2-2; possible D gene TRBD1, 5 bases. Germline values: CDR1 SNHLY, CDR2 FYNNEI. Trimming left V 6 bases short and J 6 bases short, with 17 bases between. The CDR3 is 15 residues long. CDR3 DNA: TGTGCCAGCAGGGTTGACAGCCTCACTCCCGGGGAGCTGTTTTTT. This translates into CASRVDSLTPGELFF.

The gene calls are TRBV6-6 and TRBJ2-7; D is ambiguous. This CDR3 region has 13 residues. Germline values: CDR1 MNHNY, CDR2 SVGAGI (reference sequence). The ends were cut back, 5 bases at V and 4 bases at J, with 12 bases in the middle. The CDR3 sequence is CASSRSPQYEQYF. Written as DNA, the CDR3 is TGTGCCAGCAGTCGATCCCCCCAATACGAGCAGTACTTC.

The V call is TRBV10-3, the J call TRBJ2-1, with D possibly being TRBD2 (5 bases). The CDR3 runs to 17 residues. Trimming left V 0 bases short and J 4 bases short, with 16 bases between. Germline lookup yields CDR1 ENHRY and CDR2 SYGVKD. In DNA, the CDR3 is TGTGCCATCAGTGAGTCGGCTAGCCGACAACCATACAATGAGCAGTTCTTC. This translates into CAISESASRQPYNEQFF.

The gene calls are TRBV4-1 and TRBJ1-2; D is unresolved. The V gene's germline CDR1 is MGHRA and CDR2 YSYEKL. The CDR3 spans 14 residues. With 1 base removed from V and 0 bases from J, the gap between germline ends came to 6 bases. CDR3 amino acids: CASSQVATNYGYTF. Written as DNA, the CDR3 is TGCGCCAGCAGCCAAGTAGCGACTAACTATGGCTACACCTTC.

The chain uses TRBV30 and TRBJ2-2; 9 nucleotides match TRBD1. The CDR3 covers 14 residues. In germline, CDR1 is GTSNPN, CDR2 SVGIG (reference sequence). With V trimmed by 4 bases and J by 2 bases, 2 bases remained unmatched. CDR3 nucleotides: TGTGCCTGGAAGGGACAGGGCAACACCGGGGAGCTGTTTTTT. As protein: CAWKGQGNTGELFF.

This rearrangement joins TRBV7-2 to TRBJ2-3; D perhaps matches TRBD2 (7 bases). V was clipped by 5 bases and J by 4 bases, with 16 bases between them. This CDR3 contains 15 residues. CDR1 and CDR2 (germline): SGHTA, FQGNSA. CDR3 nucleotide sequence: TGTGCCAGCAGCGTCGGGGGGCTGATGCCAGATACGCAGTATTTT. Protein product: CASSVGGLMPDTQYF.

The V and J genes are TRBV7-8 and TRBJ1-3; D call uncertain. This CDR3 contains 15 residues. Germline values: CDR1 SGHVS, CDR2 FQNEAQ. Trimming took 4 bases from V and 0 from J, leaving 10 bases between them. CDR3 DNA sequence: TGTGCCAGCAGCTCTGGGCGTATCTCTGGAAACACCATATATTTT. Protein sequence: CASSSGRISGNTIYF. Together with reference TRBV7-8 and TRBJ1-3, the CDR3 gives the full variable domain: GAGVSQSPRYKVAKRGQDVALRCDPISGHVSLFWYQQALGQGPEFLTYFQNEAQLDKSGLPSDRFFAERPEGSVSTLKIQRTQQEDSAVYLCASSSGRISGNTIYFGEGSWLTVV.

This chain uses TRBV7-2 with TRBJ1-3, with D possibly matching TRBD1 (5 bases). Trimming stripped 1 base from V and 4 bases from J, with 14 bases between. This CDR3 is built from 16 residues. The V gene's germline CDR1 is SGHTA and CDR2 FQGNSA. In DNA, the CDR3 is TGTGCCAGCAGCTTAGTCGGGGGGGGATTAGGAAACACCATATATTTT. Translation gives CASSLVGGGLGNTIYF.

This rearrangement joins TRBV3-1 (or the pseudogene TRBV3-2) to TRBJ1-3; TRBD1 matches at 8 bases. CDR3 length equals 15 residues. Germline CDR1 reads LGHDT; CDR2 reads YNNKEL (reference sequence). V shed 5 bases, J shed 3 bases, and the junction held 6 bases outside the gene matches. CDR3 DNA: TGTGCCAGCAGCGATACAGGGGGGATTGGAAACACCATATATTTT. This encodes CASSDTGGIGNTIYF.

V is TRBV9 and J is TRBJ1-6; D unresolved. This CDR3 has 16 amino acids. V gave up 0 bases and J gave up 7 bases, with 14 bases separating them. Per germline, CDR1 SGDLS and CDR2 YYNGEE. The CDR3 nucleotides read TGTGCCAGCAGCGTAGAGGCGGGCCCTAGGAATTCACCCCTCCACTTT. Its translation: CASSVEAGPRNSPLHF.

V is TRBV18 and J is TRBJ2-3; TRBD2 aligns across 8 bases. Germline V lookup: CDR1 KGHSH, CDR2 LQKENI. The CDR3 is 17 amino acids. Germline trimming cut 0 bases from V and 0 bases from J; bases unmatched to any gene: 5. Written as DNA, the CDR3 is TGTGCCAGCTCACCACCTATAGCGGGGACTAGCACAGATACGCAGTATTTT. Its translation is CASSPPIAGTSTDTQYF.

CDR3 DNA sequence: TGTGCCAGCAGTGAATCGGGGATTGGCAATCAGCCCCAGCATTTT. Its translation is CASSESGIGNQPQHF. The rearrangement links TRBV2 to TRBJ1-5; D is ambiguous. This CDR3 comprises 15 residues. Germline loops: CDR1 SNHLY, CDR2 FYNNEI. Trimming removed 2 bases at V and 2 bases at J, with 10 bases between.

The chain joins TRBV20-1 to TRBJ2-7; perhaps TRBD1 as D (5 bases). The CDR3 spans 13 residues. Trimming stripped 6 bases from V and 2 bases from J, with 14 bases between. CDR1 is DFQATT, CDR2 SNEGSKA, per germline (reference sequence). DNA of the CDR3: TGCAGTGCCAGTCGCAGGGTCCCCTACGAGCAGTACGTC. This gives the protein CSASRRVPYEQYV.

The chain uses TRBV18 and TRBJ1-2; D is ambiguous. V was shortened by 0 bases and J by 7 bases, with 27 bases between the two germline ends. The CDR3 spans 19 residues. Germline V gives CDR1 KGHSH, CDR2 LQKENI. The CDR3 spells CASSPPIALSTVSGFGYTF. The CDR3, as DNA: TGTGCCAGCTCACCACCGATCGCCCTTAGTACGGTCTCGGGTTTTGGCTACACCTTC.

The chain is built from TRBV6-5 and TRBJ1-3, with 8 nucleotides matching TRBD1. The V gene's germline CDR1 is MNHEY and CDR2 SVGAGI. The CDR3 contains 15 residues. CDR3 amino acids: CASRIGQGGGNTIYF. CDR3 coding DNA: TGTGCTAGTCGGATCGGACAGGGCGGTGGAAACACCATATATTTT.

This chain uses TRBV24-1 with TRBJ2-2; 7 positions match TRBD1. The length of the CDR3 is 14 residues. Germline loops: CDR1 KGHDR, CDR2 SFDVKD. The ends lost 10 bases at V and 5 bases at J; junction bases unmatched: 9. This chain's CDR3 is CATGQNPRTGELFF. The CDR3 nucleotides are TGTGCCACGGGACAGAACCCTAGGACCGGGGAGCTGTTTTTT.

The chain has TRBV2 and TRBJ1-5; 9 bases fit TRBD1. The CDR3 has 16 amino acids. The V and J ends lost 2 bases and 1 base, in that order; junction bases with no gene match: 3. The V gene's germline CDR1 is SNHLY and CDR2 FYNNEI. The CDR3 protein is CASSESGTGSNQPQHF. The CDR3 region has the DNA TGTGCCAGCAGTGAAAGCGGGACAGGGAGCAATCAGCCCCAGCATTTT. Combining the CDR3 with reference TRBV2 and TRBJ1-5 gives the whole variable domain EPEVTQTPSHQVTQMGQEVILRCVPISNHLYFYWYRQILGQKVEFLVSFYNNEISEKSEIFDDQFSVERPDGSNFTLKIRSTKLEDSAMYFCASSESGTGSNQPQHFGDGTRLSIL.

The rearrangement joins TRBV2 to TRBJ1-6; D might be TRBD1 (5 bases). V was pared by 7 bases and J by 1 base, with 14 bases between. Germline loops: CDR1 SNHLY, CDR2 FYNNEI. This CDR3 is 16 amino acids long. CDR3 nucleotide sequence: TGTGCCAGCAATCCCAGGGCTGGATCCTATAATTCACCCCTCCACTTT. Translating gives CASNPRAGSYNSPLHF.

V is TRBV18 and J is TRBJ2-2; D perhaps matches TRBD1 (5 bases). Trimming removed 3 bases from V and 0 bases from J, with 14 bases in between. Per germline, CDR1 KGHSH and CDR2 LQKENI. The CDR3 is 17 residues long. CDR3 in amino acids: CASSPRRTGTNTGELFF. For the CDR3, the DNA is TGTGCCAGCTCACCCCGTAGAACAGGAACGAACACCGGGGAGCTGTTTTTT.

V usage is TRBV28 and J usage is TRBJ1-5; TRBD1 matches 8 bases. V lost 2 bases, J lost 3 bases, and 3 bases stayed unmatched. The length of the CDR3 is 15 residues. Germline values: CDR1 MDHEN, CDR2 SYDVKM. Here the CDR3 reads CASSLIQGDNQPQHF. CDR3 coding DNA: TGTGCCAGCAGTTTAATACAGGGGGACAATCAGCCCCAGCATTTT. The whole variable domain, remainder taken from reference TRBV28 and TRBJ1-5, is DVKVTQSSRYLVKRTGEKVFLECVQDMDHENMFWYRQDPGLGLRLIYFSYDVKMKEKGDIPEGYSVSREKKERFSLILESASTNQTSMYLCASSLIQGDNQPQHFGDGTRLSIL.

The chain has TRBV6-2 or TRBV6-3 and TRBJ2-5; TRBD2 aligns across 9 bases. V dropped 0 bases and J dropped 2; count of bases not matched to a gene: 13. Germline V lookup: CDR1 MNHEY, CDR2 SVGEGT. The CDR3 is 19 amino acids. The CDR3 DNA is TGTGCCAGCAGTTACTCGATTCGGGCTAGCGGGGCGCAACAAGAGACCCAGTACTTC. Translation gives CASSYSIRASGAQQETQYF.

This chain uses TRBV5-1 with TRBJ2-2, with TRBD1 identical over 8 bases. CDR1 SGHRS and CDR2 YFSETQ come from the germline V gene. CDR3 length: 17 residues. J lost 0 bases, V lost 4 bases, and 8 bases had no gene match. CDR3 nucleotide sequence: TGCGCCAGCAGCGGAATGGACAGGGCCGCGAACACCGGGGAGCTGTTTTTT. It specifies CASSGMDRAANTGELFF.

The chain recombines TRBV18 with TRBJ1-4, with D perhaps matching TRBD1 (6 bases). CDR3 length: 15 amino acids. V lost 0 bases and J 6 bases, leaving 11 bases between the germline ends. Germline V gene data show CDR1 as KGHSH and CDR2 as LQKENI. DNA of the CDR3: TGTGCCAGCTCACCACCGAGGGGGACCGATGAAAAACTGTTTTTT. It codes for CASSPPRGTDEKLFF.

The J gene is TRBJ2-2, the V gene TRBV6-4; D uncertain. CDR1 is MRHNA and CDR2 is SNTAGT in the germline V gene. There are 13 residues in the CDR3. V was pared by 4 bases and J by 3 bases, with 6 bases between. CDR3 protein: CASSALDTGELFF. The CDR3 region has the DNA TGTGCCAGCAGTGCTTTAGACACCGGGGAGCTGTTTTTT.

The chain uses TRBV6-5 and TRBJ1-3; 8 bases fit TRBD1. This CDR3 contains 15 residues. Germline lookup yields CDR1 MNHEY and CDR2 SVGAGI. After removal of 4 bases from V and 2 bases from J, the junction contained 4 bases not matched to a gene. In DNA form, the CDR3 reads TGTGCCAGCAGTTCCCCGACAGGGGCTGGAAACACCATATATTTT. Translating gives CASSSPTGAGNTIYF.

On this clone itself: One end of the junction does not line up with germline, which may come from a read error. This chain uses TRBV13 with TRBJ2-5; a weak D match, TRBD1 (6 bases). CDR1 PRHDT and CDR2 FYEKMQ come from the germline V gene (reference sequence). This CDR3 spans 15 amino acids. The CDR3, as DNA: TGTGCCAGCAGCTTAGGCGAGGGGGAGCAAGAGGCCCAGTACTTC. Residues: CASSLGEGEQEAQYF.